This TCR beta chain stems from a study of Graves' ophthalmopathy and Graves' hyperthyroidism. Study results and caveats: Ophthalmopathy progression was predicted by the model at less than 71% sensitivity and 72% to 80% specificity.

This clonotype has ten or more counts. Its antigen is still unknown. As the template, RNA transcripts were used to amplify TCR beta CDR3 regions. In the first round, RT-PCR was carried out with HTBI primers, and a multiplex PCR formed the second round. TCRdb fed the multiplex PCR reads into MiXCR, producing one record per CDR3 protein. The table lists about 400,000 distinct CDR3 sequences, less than 20% of them singletons. Trimming took 1 base from V and 0 from J, leaving 13 bases between them. CDR3 length: 16 residues. CDR1 SGHVS and CDR2 FQNEAQ come from the germline V gene. Ophthalmopathy absent within 18 months of follow-up marked hyperthyroidism as stable. The PBMC fraction was derived from under 11 ml of fresh peripheral blood.

Specimen: peripheral blood. This receptor was taken from a young woman with stable Graves' hyperthyroidism. The J gene is TRBJ2-7, the V gene TRBV7-8; D is unresolved. The CDR3: CASSLDGGSISYEQYF. CDR3 DNA: TGTGCCAGCAGCTTAGATGGCGGCAGTATCTCCTACGAGCAGTACTTC.